The T cell receptor beta chain described here comes from a study of spatial heterogeneity in lung cancer. This clonotype was counted many times. The V gene end was trimmed by 5 bases and the J gene end by 5 bases; junction bases not matched to a gene: 2. Per germline, CDR1 SGHTA and CDR2 FQGNSA. This CDR3 region has 13 residues. Regarding time point: blood at routine non-recurrence follow-up after resection. The study sequenced unsorted whole RNA from tumor, nontumor lung or frozen PBMC. In TCRdb, the 5' RACE reads were re-called with MiXCR into one record per CDR3 protein. The sample has under 30,000 distinct CDR3 sequences, 5.5% to 7% seen once.

The chain employs TRBV7-2 and TRBJ1-4; TRBD1 aligns across 7 bases. The sequences come from PBMCs, collected at follow-up. The receptor's source is a male donor with early-stage non-small cell lung cancer. The CDR3 DNA reads as TGTGCCAGCAGCCCGGGACAGAATGAAAAACTGTTTTTT. Amino acid sequence: CASSPGQNEKLFF.